The 14 T cell receptor beta chains presented below share a single source sample, sequenced in a study of spatial heterogeneity in lung cancer. Each CDR3 protein gets one entry after TCRdb re-called the 5' RACE reads with MiXCR. Here the sample spans 2,000 or so distinct CDR3 sequences, around a sixth being singletons. Time point described: sample taken at primary tumor resection. The input material, whole RNA from tumor, nontumor lung or frozen PBMC, was sequenced unsorted. The specimen was PBMCs, collected at surgery. The receptors shown here come from a male donor with early-stage non-small cell lung cancer.

Many counts were recorded for this clonotype. The gene calls are TRBV7-9 and TRBJ2-7, with 7 bases aligning to TRBD1. This CDR3 is built from 19 residues. V lost 3 bases, J lost 0 bases, and 17 bases stayed unmatched. Germline CDR1 is SEHNR and CDR2 is FQNEAQ (reference sequence). For the CDR3, the DNA is TGTGCCAGCAGCTTCCCGACAGGGCTGACCGGGTTAAACTCCTACGAGCAGTACTTC. This codes for CASSFPTGLTGLNSYEQYF.

V usage is TRBV12-3 or TRBV12-4 and J usage is TRBJ2-7; 8 bases align to TRBD2. V lost 7 bases to trimming and J lost 7 bases; unmatched junction nucleotides: 15. The CDR3 totals 15 residues. The CDR3 DNA is TGTGCCAGCACTCTTTCGGGAGGGCCGGGAAAAGAGCAGTACTTC. It translates to CASTLSGGPGKEQYF.

This clonotype was counted only a few times. The chain employs TRBV4-3 and TRBJ2-3; TRBD1 agrees at 10 bases. From germline, CDR1 is LGHNA and CDR2 YSLEER. V was pared by 2 bases and J by 14 bases, with 10 bases of the junction left unmatched. CDR3 length equals 14 residues. The CDR3 DNA is TGCGCCAGCAGCCAAAGGACAGGGGGGGAGTGGAGGTATTTT. This translates into CASSQRTGGEWRYF.

The chain is built from TRBV23-1 and TRBJ2-6, with 7 bases lining up with TRBD2. TRBV23-1 is recorded as an ORF, its role being uncertain. V shed 2 bases and J 2 bases; nucleotides not matched to a gene: 9. The CDR3 loop spans 18 amino acids. The CDR3 protein is CASSQPQWGGTGANVLTF. CDR3 bases: TGCGCCAGCAGTCAACCCCAATGGGGGGGGACTGGGGCCAACGTCCTGACTTTC.

This clonotype was detected ten times or more. The chain links TRBV6-5 to TRBJ2-6, with D unresolved. V was trimmed by 5 bases and J by 3 bases, leaving 5 bases between them. The CDR3 runs to 13 residues. Germline V gene data show CDR1 as MNHEY and CDR2 as SVGAGI. The CDR3 is CASSDVGANVLTF. The CDR3, as DNA: TGTGCCAGCAGTGACGTTGGGGCCAACGTCCTGACTTTC.

There are many counts of this clonotype. This sequence joins TRBV6-1 and TRBJ2-1; D may be TRBD1 or TRBD2 (5 bases each). The germline V gene encodes CDR1 MNHNS and CDR2 SASEGT. The CDR3 extends over 16 amino acids. Trimming removed 4 bases from V and 8 bases from J, with 21 bases in between. The chain's CDR3 is CASSAFRAIGMDEQFF. The DNA for the CDR3 is TGTGCCAGCAGTGCTTTCAGGGCTATCGGGATGGATGAGCAGTTCTTC.

V usage is TRBV19 and J usage is TRBJ2-2, with D uncertain. The CDR3 has 12 amino acids. Germline V gene data show CDR1 as LNHDA and CDR2 as SQIVND (reference sequence). The V end lost 7 bases, the J end lost 4 bases, and 7 bases lay between the germline ends. In DNA, the CDR3 is TGTGCCAGTAAGGAGAGCACCGGGGAGCTGTTTTTT. The encoded protein is CASKESTGELFF.

By proportion, this clonotype is medium-sized. V usage is TRBV7-9 and J usage is TRBJ1-1, with D perhaps matching TRBD1 (6 bases). The CDR3 totals 11 residues. CDR1 and CDR2 (germline): SEHNR, FQNEAQ (reference sequence). The germline V and J ends were trimmed by 7 bases and 6 bases, with 9 bases remaining between them. The CDR3 region has the DNA TGTGCCAGCAACAGGGTTGCTGAAGCTTTCTTT. Translation gives CASNRVAEAFF.

This clonotype is deemed medium-sized (0.01 to 0.1%). The rearrangement uses TRBV30 and TRBJ1-1; D unclear. Germline CDR1 and CDR2: GTSNPN and SVGIG (reference sequence). CDR3 length equals 12 residues. The V end was cut by 4 bases, the J end by 1 base, with 7 bases between. This CDR3 is CAWKRKNTEAFF. CDR3 coding DNA: TGTGCCTGGAAGCGGAAGAACACTGAAGCTTTCTTT.

This clonotype was counted a few times. The J gene is TRBJ2-3, the V gene TRBV4-3; D not certain. V was pared by 0 bases and J by 6 bases, with 10 bases between. Germline V gene lookup returns CDR1 LGHNA and CDR2 YSLEER. The CDR3 is made up of 14 amino acids. CDR3 coding DNA: TGCGCCAGCAGCCAAGATACGTCCCGGGATACGCAGTATTTT. This gives the protein CASSQDTSRDTQYF.

This clonotype was recorded at least ten times. The chain recombines TRBV20-1 with TRBJ2-1; 10 bases fit TRBD2. V lost 3 bases to trimming and J lost 6 bases; unmatched junction nucleotides: 2. Germline CDR1 is DFQATT and CDR2 is SNEGSKA (reference sequence). The CDR3 is 13 residues long. The CDR3 protein is CSASSGRTNEQFF. CDR3 DNA: TGCAGTGCTAGTAGCGGGAGGACCAATGAGCAGTTCTTC.

The chain combines TRBV6-2 or TRBV6-3 with TRBJ2-1; possibly TRBD2 for D (6 bases). The CDR3 loop spans 14 amino acids. Germline CDR1 MNHEY, CDR2 SVGEGT. V shed 6 bases and J shed 3 bases, with 12 bases lying between them. The CDR3: CASSPQGGYNEQFF. The CDR3, as DNA: TGTGCCAGCAGCCCCCAGGGAGGCTACAATGAGCAGTTCTTC.

This clonotype rates as medium-sized (0.01 to 0.1%). The chain recombines TRBV23-1 with TRBJ1-5; D is unresolved. TRBV23-1 is assigned to the ORF class and has an uncertain function. The CDR3 consists of 15 residues. With 8 bases removed from V and 6 bases from J, the gap between germline ends came to 20 bases. The CDR3 spells CASGSRASKVQPQHF. CDR3 DNA: TGCGCCAGCGGATCCCGGGCTTCTAAGGTTCAGCCCCAGCATTTT.

This clonotype occurred many times. The V call is TRBV7-2, the J call TRBJ2-2, with 7 bases matching TRBD2. This CDR3 comprises 12 residues. Germline V gives CDR1 SGHTA, CDR2 FQGNSA. CDR3 sequence reads: CLSGVNTGELFF. The CDR3 DNA is TGTCTGAGCGGGGTGAACACCGGGGAGCTGTTTTTT.